Below, one T cell receptor beta chain is given with its context. The source of the sample is a study of CD8 T cells in Susac syndrome. Trimming cost V 7 bases and J 2 bases, with 10 bases left between them. This CDR3 contains 12 residues. Germline V gene sequence: CDR1 SQVTM, CDR2 ANQGSEA. The RNA, about 0.5 to 1 ug, was put through reverse transcription using random hexamers. MiXCR, applied by TCRdb to the immunoSEQ multiplex PCR reads, yields one record per CDR3 protein. This table holds under 200,000 distinct CDR3 sequences, approximately 95% found once. This chain joins TRBV29-1 and TRBJ2-3, with D hard to call. The sequence derives from a human donor in good health. The material sequenced was CD4+ T cells from PBMCs. The CDR3 bases are TGCAGCGGGGCGGAGCACACAGATACGCAGTATTTT. Amino acid sequence: CSGAEHTDTQYF.